This entry lists 29 T cell receptor beta chains sequenced from one sample in a study of brain T cells in children with intractable seizures. Generated by immunoSEQ multiplex PCR, the TCRdb table keeps only in-frame clones and is missing some. Seen here are approximately 41,000 clones, about nine tenths observed once, and the top ten hold roughly 6.3%. The input for sequencing was peripheral blood, taken at surgery. The receptors originated from a girl aged 2 to 10 with tuberous sclerosis and intractable seizures.

Only a few counts were recorded for this clone. This chain links TRBV3-1 (or the pseudogene TRBV3-2) with TRBJ1-3, with TRBD1 matching 8 bases. CDR1 is LGHDT, CDR2 YNNKEL, per germline (reference sequence). The CDR3 totals 15 residues. J was trimmed by 8 bases and V by 1 base; bases with no gene match: 7. The CDR3 coding sequence is TGTGCCAGCAGCCAAGGGGACAGGCCGGGTGACACCATATATTTT. Translation gives CASSQGDRPGDTIYF.

V and J are TRBV5-5 and TRBJ1-2; a possible D gene is TRBD1 (5 bases). Germline V CDR1 and CDR2: SGHKS, YYEKEE (reference sequence). The V end lost 1 base, the J end lost 2 bases, and 18 bases lay between the germline ends. The CDR3 sequence is 17 residues long. CDR3: CASSLRHPTELNYGYTF. The CDR3 DNA is TGTGCCAGCAGCTTGCGGCACCCGACAGAATTAAACTATGGCTACACCTTC.

V gene TRBV19 combines with J gene TRBJ2-2, with D uncertain. The CDR3 is made up of 13 amino acids. Trimming took off 9 bases at V and 7 bases at J, with 15 bases between the two ends. Germline V gene lookup returns CDR1 LNHDA and CDR2 SQIVND (reference sequence). The CDR3 DNA sequence: TGTGCCAGACCAGCCGAGACGGGCGGGGAGCTGTTTTTT. Translated, it gives CARPAETGGELFF.

V gene TRBV24-1 combines with J gene TRBJ2-1, with 7 positions matching TRBD1. This CDR3 spans 14 amino acids. Germline CDR1 and CDR2: KGHDR and SFDVKD. J lost 9 bases, V lost 4 bases, and 8 bases had no gene match. The CDR3 region is CATSEAKGAGEQFF. The DNA of the CDR3 is TGTGCCACCAGTGAGGCTAAGGGGGCGGGTGAGCAGTTCTTC.

In the case of this clone: One end of the junction does not line up with germline, which may come from a read error. The DNA of the CDR3 is TGTGCTAGCAGCCCGAGGGTGGGTAGCGGAATTATCCAAGAGACCCAGTACTTC. Translating it yields CASSPRVGSGIIQETQYF. The chain is built from TRBV7-7 and TRBJ2-5; D is perhaps TRBD2 (6 bases). CDR1 and CDR2 from the germline V gene are SSHAT and FNYEAQ (reference sequence). CDR3 size: 18 residues.

V usage is TRBV2 and J usage is TRBJ2-5, with 13 nucleotides matching TRBD2. The CDR3 covers 19 residues. V was pared by 6 bases and J by 1 base, with 14 bases of the junction left unmatched. Germline V gene data show CDR1 as SNHLY and CDR2 as FYNNEI. The CDR3 coding sequence is TGTGCCAGCAGCTACGACTCCCCGGGACTAGCGGGGCTCCAAGAGACCCAGTACTTC. Its protein is CASSYDSPGLAGLQETQYF.

The chain combines TRBV11-2 with TRBJ2-3; D perhaps matches TRBD1 (6 bases). Germline V lookup: CDR1 SGHAT, CDR2 FQNNGV. The CDR3 has 16 amino acids. V gave up 5 bases and J gave up 2 bases, with 17 bases separating them. In DNA form, the CDR3 reads TGTGCCAGCAGCCTAGGGGGACCGGCCTTCACAGATACGCAGTATTTT. Residues: CASSLGGPAFTDTQYF.

V and J are TRBV27 and TRBJ1-2; D ambiguous. The CDR3 totals 14 residues. The germline V and J ends were trimmed by 4 bases and 4 bases, with 13 bases remaining between them. Germline lookup yields CDR1 MNHEY and CDR2 SMNVEV (reference sequence). CDR3 coding DNA: TGTGCCAGCAGTTCCCGGCCAGAAATCTATGGCTACACCTTC. This encodes CASSSRPEIYGYTF.

This chain joins TRBV5-1 and TRBJ2-5, with TRBD2 identical over 7 bases. V dropped 3 bases and J dropped 7; count of bases not matched to a gene: 12. CDR3 length: 15 amino acids. The germline gives CDR1 SGHRS, CDR2 YFSETQ. The CDR3 nucleotides read TGCGCCAGCAGCTCAAGCGGACTAGTATCGGGGACCCAGTACTTC. Translation: CASSSSGLVSGTQYF.

The rearrangement uses TRBV11-2 and TRBJ2-7; TRBD1 or TRBD2 may be the D gene (5 bases each). Germline CDR1 reads SGHAT; CDR2 reads FQNNGV. V lost 5 bases and J lost 5, with 25 bases in between. This CDR3 is 17 amino acids long. CDR3 region: CASSASPPGAWDDEQYF. The CDR3 DNA is TGTGCCAGCAGCGCAAGTCCCCCCGGGGCTTGGGATGACGAGCAGTACTTC.

Regarding this clone: The sample carries other DNA sequences with the same CDR3. This chain connects TRBV11-2 to TRBJ2-3, with 11 positions matching TRBD2. Germline-derived CDR1 and CDR2 are SGHAT and FQNNGV. This CDR3 region has 16 residues. Trimming at V came to 6 bases and at J to 2 bases, leaving 7 bases not matched to a gene. The CDR3, as DNA: TGTGCCAGCAGTCTCGAACTAGCGGGAGACACAGATACGCAGTATTTT. It yields the protein CASSLELAGDTDTQYF. The full variable domain, its missing parts supplied by reference TRBV11-2 and TRBJ2-3, is EAGVAQSPRYKIIEKRQSVAFWCNPISGHATLYWYQQILGQGPKLLIQFQNNGVVDDSQLPKDRFSAERLKGVDSTLKIQPAKLEDSAVYLCASSLELAGDTDTQYFGPGTRLTVL.

The rearrangement uses TRBV30 and TRBJ2-5, with D possibly matching TRBD2 (6 bases). There are 13 residues in the CDR3. Germline V gene data show CDR1 as GTSNPN and CDR2 as SVGIG (reference sequence). The V end was cut by 4 bases, the J end by 5 bases, with 14 bases between. CDR3 DNA sequence: TGTGCCTGGACCAAACGGGGGTCGGAGACCCAGTACTTC. This gives the protein CAWTKRGSETQYF.

Worth noting for this clone: This sample also contains other DNA sequences that code for the same CDR3. V gene TRBV7-9 combines with J gene TRBJ1-5; TRBD1 matches at 9 bases. Unmatched junction bases numbered 5, after V lost 4 bases and J lost 1 base. This CDR3 has 16 amino acids. Germline-derived CDR1 and CDR2 are SEHNR and FQNEAQ (reference sequence). CDR3 loop: CASSSGQGGSNQPQHF. The CDR3, as DNA: TGTGCCAGCAGCTCGGGACAGGGCGGAAGCAATCAGCCCCAGCATTTT.

The chain links TRBV24-1 to TRBJ2-1; D ambiguous. CDR3 length: 15 amino acids. V was trimmed by 3 bases and J by 6 bases, leaving 14 bases between them. Germline-derived CDR1 and CDR2 are KGHDR and SFDVKD. The CDR3, as DNA: TGTGCCACCAGTGATCCTGGGCCGAGAGGCAATGAGCAGTTCTTC. Protein: CATSDPGPRGNEQFF.

This sequence joins TRBV7-8 and TRBJ2-2, with 11 nucleotides matching TRBD1. Germline V gene sequence: CDR1 SGHVS, CDR2 FQNEAQ. CDR3 length equals 18 residues. V trimming: 6 bases; J trimming: 3 bases; junction bases outside the gene matches: 12. The CDR3 spells CASRFQTWDRGDTGELFF. The DNA of the CDR3 is TGTGCCAGCAGATTCCAAACCTGGGACAGGGGGGACACCGGGGAGCTGTTTTTT. Full variable domain (outside the CDR3, taken from reference TRBV7-8 and TRBJ2-2): GAGVSQSPRYKVAKRGQDVALRCDPISGHVSLFWYQQALGQGPEFLTYFQNEAQLDKSGLPSDRFFAERPEGSVSTLKIQRTQQEDSAVYLCASRFQTWDRGDTGELFFGEGSRLTVL.

This chain links TRBV3-1 (or the pseudogene TRBV3-2) with TRBJ2-5, with 13 bases aligning to TRBD2. With 0 bases clipped from V and 1 base from J, the junction kept 5 bases outside the gene matches. The CDR3 extends over 18 amino acids. The V gene's germline CDR1 is LGHDT and CDR2 YNNKEL (reference sequence). CDR3 loop: CASSQDPGTSGTQETQYF. Written as DNA, the CDR3 is TGTGCCAGCAGCCAAGATCCTGGGACTAGCGGGACCCAAGAGACCCAGTACTTC.

The rearrangement links TRBV6-5 to TRBJ1-5; perhaps TRBD1 as D (5 bases). CDR1 is MNHEY and CDR2 is SVGAGI in the germline V gene. The CDR3 has 13 residues. The V and J ends lost 6 bases and 6 bases respectively, with 12 bases between them. CDR3 amino acids: CASSPGNIQPQHF. CDR3 DNA sequence: TGTGCCAGCAGCCCAGGGAATATTCAGCCCCAGCATTTT.

This chain links TRBV6-5 with TRBJ1-2; D possibly corresponds to TRBD1 (6 bases). Per the germline V gene, CDR1 is MNHEY and CDR2 is SVGAGI. The V end was cut by 11 bases, the J end by 4 bases, with 8 bases between. The CDR3 has 10 amino acids. CDR3 coding DNA: TGTGCCGTCAGGGGCTATGGCTACACCTTC. Protein sequence: CAVRGYGYTF.

The chain couples TRBV9 to TRBJ1-2; 7 bases line up with TRBD1. This CDR3 has 13 amino acids. Per germline, CDR1 SGDLS and CDR2 YYNGEE. V lost 0 bases to trimming and J lost 8 bases; unmatched junction nucleotides: 4. The CDR3 spells CASSVAPQGGYTF. The CDR3 DNA is TGTGCCAGCAGCGTAGCCCCACAGGGGGGCTACACCTTC.

The CDR3 protein is CASSQGGFRETQYF. DNA for the CDR3: TGTGCCAGCAGCCAAGGTGGCTTTCGGGAGACCCAGTACTTC. The chain employs TRBV3-1 (or the pseudogene TRBV3-2) and TRBJ2-5; D uncertain. The CDR3 is 14 residues long. V shed 1 base and J shed 5 bases, with 11 bases lying between them. Germline V gene data show CDR1 as LGHDT and CDR2 as YNNKEL (reference sequence).

For the CDR3, the DNA is TGTGCCAGCAGGGTTGGAGTTTGGCAGCCCCAGCATTTT. Translated, it gives CASRVGVWQPQHF. The rearrangement links TRBV12-3 or TRBV12-4 to TRBJ1-5; D gene unclear. The CDR3 is 13 amino acids. Trimming took 6 bases from V and 7 from J, leaving 13 bases between them.

The genes are TRBV29-1 and TRBJ1-1, with D unresolved. The CDR3 runs 11 residues. CDR1 and CDR2 (germline): SQVTM, ANQGSEA. The V and J ends lost 3 bases and 6 bases respectively, with 8 bases between them. In DNA, the CDR3 is TGCAGCGTTGATCGGGAAGCTGAAGCTTTCTTT. Amino acid sequence: CSVDREAEAFF.

This clone has only a few counts. The chain couples TRBV9 to TRBJ2-5; perhaps TRBD2 as D (5 bases). The CDR3 spans 17 residues. Germline CDR1 is SGDLS and CDR2 is YYNGEE. Between the trimmed V and J ends, which lost 4 bases and 0 bases, there was a span of 19 bases. The CDR3 region is CASSLGNGIKDQETQYF. The CDR3 DNA reads TGTGCCAGCAGCCTAGGGAACGGGATAAAGGACCAAGAGACCCAGTACTTC.

The V call is TRBV28, the J call TRBJ2-1, with 11 bases identical to TRBD2. Per germline, CDR1 MDHEN and CDR2 SYDVKM. V gave up 2 bases and J gave up 4 bases; unmatched junction bases: 4. The CDR3 sequence is 16 residues long. The CDR3 DNA follows: TGTGCCAGCAGTTTAGGGGGACTAGCGGATTACAATGAGCAGTTCTTC. This encodes CASSLGGLADYNEQFF.

The chain links TRBV7-2 to TRBJ1-6; D not certain. Germline values: CDR1 SGHTA, CDR2 FQGNSA. This CDR3 is built from 15 residues. Trimming took off 1 base at V and 0 bases at J, with 4 bases between the two ends. The DNA of the CDR3 is TGTGCCAGCAGCTTAGAGAGCTCCTATAATTCACCCCTCCACTTT. Protein product: CASSLESSYNSPLHF.

The V gene is TRBV6-5, the J gene TRBJ2-2, with TRBD2 as a possible D gene (6 bases). Trimming removed 10 bases at V and 0 bases at J, with 15 bases between. The V gene's germline CDR1 is MNHEY and CDR2 SVGAGI. The CDR3 consists of 15 residues. CDR3 in amino acids: CANRRDFSNTGELFF. The CDR3 nucleotides read TGTGCCAACCGCCGGGACTTTTCGAACACCGGGGAGCTGTTTTTT.

The rearrangement links TRBV4-1 to TRBJ2-7, with D perhaps matching TRBD1 (5 bases). Germline V lookup: CDR1 MGHRA, CDR2 YSYEKL. The CDR3 extends over 14 amino acids. Trimming pared 0 bases from V and 1 base from J, leaving 7 bases between. The CDR3 nucleotides read TGCGCCAGCAGCCAAGAAAAGGGGTCCTACGAGCAGTACGTC. It yields the protein CASSQEKGSYEQYV.

The chain has TRBV6-5 and TRBJ2-2; 10 bases map to TRBD1. Losses at the gene ends were 5 bases for V and 6 bases for J; bases not matched to a gene: 6. The CDR3 is 15 amino acids. Germline CDR1 reads MNHEY; CDR2 reads SVGAGI. CDR3 DNA sequence: TGTGCCAGCAGTCCGGGGGGGACAGGGGCCGGGGAGCTGTTTTTT. Its translation is CASSPGGTGAGELFF.

J is TRBJ1-1 and V is TRBV5-1, with a tentative D call TRBD1 (6 bases). The germline V gene has CDR1 SGHRS and CDR2 YFSETQ. V was pared by 1 base and J by 3 bases, with 16 bases between. CDR3 size: 16 residues. The CDR3 nucleotides are TGCGCCAGCAGCTTGTGGGGGGCGAGTCAGGACACTGAAGCTTTCTTT. Protein: CASSLWGASQDTEAFF.